This note documents a single T cell receptor (beta chain) sequence. It was with a sample-barcoded 5' primer and a J-beta primer mix that a second PCR of roughly 7 to 12 cycles was run. Every sample gave at least 3 million paired-end reads containing CDR3. MiXCR, run by TCRdb on the 5' RACE reads, gives a single entry per CDR3 protein. The sample consists of over 1,200,000 distinct CDR3 sequences, around 59% of them appearing once. Trimming shortened V by 3 bases and J by 4 bases, and 9 bases separated the two germline ends. Looked up from germline, CDR1 is LGHNA and CDR2 is YNFKEQ. This CDR3 spans 13 amino acids. The sample originates from a study of blood T cells in healthy people across ages. Study-level information: Template switching picked up about one barcoded beta molecule for each two T cells.

This TCR was sampled from a young man in good health. The chain couples TRBV4-2 to TRBJ1-1; no clear D. Sequenced sample: blood. The DNA for the CDR3 is TGTGCCAGCAGCCATTGGGAAGCCACTGAAGCTTTCTTT. This translates into CASSHWEATEAFF.